This T cell receptor (beta chain) was recovered during a study of persistence of HIV-infected CD4 T cells. This nonspecific control used anti-CD3/anti-CD28 bead stimulation of CD4+ T cells. Sorting of responding CD4+ T cells relied on upregulated CD40 ligand together with CD69. Donors had undetectable plasma HIV-1 RNA, under 50 copies/mL, for 4+ years. Points on this clone: Its antigen is as yet unknown.

This CDR3 comprises 13 residues. With V trimmed by 6 bases and J by 5 bases, 8 bases remained unmatched. Per the germline V gene, CDR1 is SQVTM and CDR2 is ANQGSEA. The study, taken as a whole, reports: CMV- and Gag-responding cells had lower TCRbeta richness than CD3/CD28-responding cells. TCR analyses could not target the rare provirus-carrying CMV-responding cells.

This was the immunoSEQ version 4 assay in survey mode. Each sample used up to roughly 1 ug genomic DNA diluted to 8.5 to 10 ng/uL. Sequencing was performed with immunoSEQ multiplex PCR; in TCRdb, only in-frame clones are kept and a portion is missing. The sample has approximately 44,000 clones; around 92% are singletons. The sequence came from an adult man with HIV who was CMV-seropositive. The sequences come from CD4+ T cells sorted from PBMCs after roughly 18-hour stimulation, collected from a patient who received antiretroviral therapy. The chain couples TRBV29-1 to TRBJ1-1; the match to TRBD1 covers 8 bases. CDR3 coding DNA: TGCAGCGTCGGGGACAGGAGAGGGACTGAAGCTTTCTTT. Its translation: CSVGDRRGTEAFF. Variable domain in full (rest from reference TRBV29-1 and TRBJ1-1): SAVISQKPSRDICQRGTSLTIQCQVDSQVTMMFWYRQQPGQSLTLIATANQGSEATYESGFVIDKFPISRPNLTFSTLTVSNMSPEDSSIYLCSVGDRRGTEAFFGQGTRLTVV.